The clone carrying this T cell receptor (beta chain) was recorded a few times. These data belong to a study of blood T cell repertoires in COVID-19. This CDR3 has 15 residues. V lost 2 bases, J lost 4 bases, and 12 bases lay in between. Germline CDR1 and CDR2: MGHRA and YSYEKL. Assay used: immunoSEQ multiplex PCR; TCRdb lists only in-frame clones, some missing. The sample records a few hundred thousand clones, approximately 83% being singletons. The study counted Cohort 3 donors as recovered given two negative PCRs, clearance, or symptom resolution. The TCR was taken from a man in his fifties or sixties who had recovered from COVID-19. Input material: PBMCs or T cells enriched from blood (not recorded which). The rearrangement links TRBV4-1 to TRBJ1-5; weak D call: TRBD1 (5 bases). The CDR3 loop is CASSQSDMLNQPQHF. The CDR3 DNA reads TGCGCCAGCAGCCAATCGGACATGTTGAATCAGCCCCAGCATTTT.